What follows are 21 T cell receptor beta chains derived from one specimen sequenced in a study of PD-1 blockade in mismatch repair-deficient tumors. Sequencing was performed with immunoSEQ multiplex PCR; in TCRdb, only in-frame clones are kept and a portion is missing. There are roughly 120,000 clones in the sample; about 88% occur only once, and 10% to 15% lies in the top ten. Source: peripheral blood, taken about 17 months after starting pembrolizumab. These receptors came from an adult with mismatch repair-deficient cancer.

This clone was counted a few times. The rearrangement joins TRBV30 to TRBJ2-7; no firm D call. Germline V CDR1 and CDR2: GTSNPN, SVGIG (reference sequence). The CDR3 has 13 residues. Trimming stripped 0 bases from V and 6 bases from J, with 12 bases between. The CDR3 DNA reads TGTGCCTGGAGTGTACAATACGAGAGCGAGCAGTACTTC. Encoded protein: CAWSVQYESEQYF. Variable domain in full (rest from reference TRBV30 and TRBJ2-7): SQTIHQWPATLVQPVGSPLSLECTVEGTSNPNLYWYRQAAGRGLQLLFYSVGIGQISSEVPQNLSASRPQDRQFILSSKKLLLSDSGFYLCAWSVQYESEQYFGPGTRLTVT.

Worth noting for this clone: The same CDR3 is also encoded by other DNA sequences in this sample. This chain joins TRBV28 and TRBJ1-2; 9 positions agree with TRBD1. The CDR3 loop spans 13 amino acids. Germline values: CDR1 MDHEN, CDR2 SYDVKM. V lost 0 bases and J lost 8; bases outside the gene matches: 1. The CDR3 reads CASSLWDRGGYTF. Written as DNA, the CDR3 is TGTGCCAGCAGTTTATGGGACAGGGGAGGCTACACCTTC.

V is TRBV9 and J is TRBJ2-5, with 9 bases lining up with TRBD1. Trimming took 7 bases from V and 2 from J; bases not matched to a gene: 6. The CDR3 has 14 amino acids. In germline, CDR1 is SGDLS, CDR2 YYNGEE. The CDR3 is CASSPGQGQETQYF. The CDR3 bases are TGTGCCAGCTCACCGGGACAGGGACAAGAGACCCAGTACTTC.

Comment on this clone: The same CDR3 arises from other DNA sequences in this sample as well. The CDR3 is CASSLNTGELFF. The CDR3, as DNA: TGCGCCAGCAGCCTTAACACCGGGGAGCTGTTTTTT. The V call is TRBV5-1, the J call TRBJ2-2; D ambiguous. V was clipped by 4 bases and J by 2 bases, with 3 bases between them. The CDR3 is 12 residues long. Germline loops: CDR1 SGHRS, CDR2 YFSETQ.

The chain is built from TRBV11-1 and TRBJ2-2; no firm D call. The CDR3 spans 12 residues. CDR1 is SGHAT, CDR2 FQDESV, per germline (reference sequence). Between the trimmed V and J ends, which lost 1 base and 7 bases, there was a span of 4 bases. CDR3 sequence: CASSLGYGELFF. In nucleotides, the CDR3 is TGTGCCAGCAGCTTAGGATACGGGGAGCTGTTTTTT.

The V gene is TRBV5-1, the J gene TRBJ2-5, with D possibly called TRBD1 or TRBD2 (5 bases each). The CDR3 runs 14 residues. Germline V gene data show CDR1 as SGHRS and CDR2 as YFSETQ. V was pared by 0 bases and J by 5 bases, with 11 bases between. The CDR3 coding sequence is TGCGCCAGCAGCTTGGCAGGGAGCACGGAGACCCAGTACTTC. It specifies CASSLAGSTETQYF.

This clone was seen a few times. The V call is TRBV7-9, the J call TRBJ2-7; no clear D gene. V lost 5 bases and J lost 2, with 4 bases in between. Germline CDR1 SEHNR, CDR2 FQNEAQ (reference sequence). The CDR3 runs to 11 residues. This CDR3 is CASSVAYEQYF. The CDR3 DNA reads TGTGCCAGCAGCGTTGCCTACGAGCAGTACTTC.

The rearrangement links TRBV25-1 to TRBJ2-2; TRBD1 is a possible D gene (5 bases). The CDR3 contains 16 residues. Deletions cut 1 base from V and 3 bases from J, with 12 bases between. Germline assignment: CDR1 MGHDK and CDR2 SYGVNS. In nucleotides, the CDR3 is TGTGCCAGCAGTGAATTCAGGGCCTCGGACACCGGGGAGCTGTTTTTT. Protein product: CASSEFRASDTGELFF.

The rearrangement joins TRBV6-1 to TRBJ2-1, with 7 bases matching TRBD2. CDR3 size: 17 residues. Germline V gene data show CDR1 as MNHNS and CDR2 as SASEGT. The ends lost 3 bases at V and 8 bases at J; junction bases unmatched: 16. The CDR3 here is CASSDQPAGTIPDEQFF. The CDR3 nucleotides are TGTGCCAGCAGTGATCAGCCAGCGGGAACTATACCCGATGAGCAGTTCTTC.

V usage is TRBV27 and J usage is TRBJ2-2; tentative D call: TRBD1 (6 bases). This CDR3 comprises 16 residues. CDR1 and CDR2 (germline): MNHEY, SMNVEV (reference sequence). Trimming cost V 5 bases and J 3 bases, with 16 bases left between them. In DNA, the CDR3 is TGTGCCAGCAGTAACCTCCACAGGGAAGACACCGGGGAGCTGTTTTTT. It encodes CASSNLHREDTGELFF.

In DNA, the CDR3 is TGTGCCACCAGCAGAGATTGGTCGGGACAGGGGTCAGATACGCAGTATTTT. This translates into CATSRDWSGQGSDTQYF. This chain uses TRBV15 with TRBJ2-3; the match to TRBD1 covers 10 bases. Trimming took 0 bases from V and 4 from J; bases not matched to a gene: 7. Germline-derived CDR1 and CDR2 are LNHNV and YYDKDF (reference sequence). The CDR3 spans 17 residues.

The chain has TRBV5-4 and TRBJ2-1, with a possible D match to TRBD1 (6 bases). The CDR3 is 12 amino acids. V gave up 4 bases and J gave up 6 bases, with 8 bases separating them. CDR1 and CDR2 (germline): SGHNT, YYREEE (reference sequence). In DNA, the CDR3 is TGTGCCAGCAGCACACAGGGCAATGAGCAGTTCTTC. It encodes CASSTQGNEQFF.

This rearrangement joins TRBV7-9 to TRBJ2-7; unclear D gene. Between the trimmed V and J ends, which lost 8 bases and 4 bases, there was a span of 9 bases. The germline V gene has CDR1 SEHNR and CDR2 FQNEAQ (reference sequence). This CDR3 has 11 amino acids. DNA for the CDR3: TGTGCCAGCGGGCCAGTGTACGAGCAGTACTTC. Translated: CASGPVYEQYF.

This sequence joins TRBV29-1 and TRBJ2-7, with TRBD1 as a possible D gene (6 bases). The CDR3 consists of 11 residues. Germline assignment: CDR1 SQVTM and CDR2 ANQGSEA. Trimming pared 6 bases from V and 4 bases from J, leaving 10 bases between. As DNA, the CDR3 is TGCAGCGTGTACAGGGATTACGAGCAGTACTTC. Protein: CSVYRDYEQYF.

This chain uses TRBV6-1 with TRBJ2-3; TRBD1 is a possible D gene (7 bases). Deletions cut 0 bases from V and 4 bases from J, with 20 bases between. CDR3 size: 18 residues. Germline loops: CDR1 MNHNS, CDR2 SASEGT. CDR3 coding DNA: TGTGCCAGCAGTGAAGCTGTGGCGGGACAGAACATCCCAGATACGCAGTATTTT. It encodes CASSEAVAGQNIPDTQYF.

CDR3 sequence reads: CASSLEGDNQPQHF. The CDR3 DNA sequence: TGTGCCAGCAGCTTAGAAGGGGACAATCAGCCCCAGCATTTT. The V call is TRBV7-2, the J call TRBJ1-5; D perhaps matches TRBD1 (5 bases). Between the trimmed V and J ends, which lost 1 base and 3 bases, there was a span of 7 bases. The V gene's germline CDR1 is SGHTA and CDR2 FQGNSA. This CDR3 is 14 amino acids long.

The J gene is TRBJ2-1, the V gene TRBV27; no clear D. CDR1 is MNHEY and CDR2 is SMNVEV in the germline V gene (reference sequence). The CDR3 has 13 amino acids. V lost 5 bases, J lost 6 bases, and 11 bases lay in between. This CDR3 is CASSTRTGNEQFF. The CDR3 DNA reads TGTGCCAGCAGTACAAGGACCGGCAATGAGCAGTTCTTC.

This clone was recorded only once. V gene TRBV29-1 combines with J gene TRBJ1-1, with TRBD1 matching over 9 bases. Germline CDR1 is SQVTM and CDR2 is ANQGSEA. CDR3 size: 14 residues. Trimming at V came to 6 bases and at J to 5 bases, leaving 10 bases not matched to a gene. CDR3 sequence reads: CSVDDRGTGTEAFF. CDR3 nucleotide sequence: TGCAGCGTAGACGACAGGGGGACGGGAACTGAAGCTTTCTTT.

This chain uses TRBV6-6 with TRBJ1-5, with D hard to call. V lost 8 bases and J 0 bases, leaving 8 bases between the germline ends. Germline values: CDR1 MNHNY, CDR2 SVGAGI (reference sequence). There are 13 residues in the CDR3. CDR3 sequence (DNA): TGTGCCAGCGTCCCTTATAGCAATCAGCCCCAGCATTTT. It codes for CASVPYSNQPQHF.

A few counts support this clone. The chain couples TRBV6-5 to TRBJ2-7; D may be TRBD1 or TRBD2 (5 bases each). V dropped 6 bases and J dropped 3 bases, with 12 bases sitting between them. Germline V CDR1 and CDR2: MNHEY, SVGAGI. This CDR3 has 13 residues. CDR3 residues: CASSGTPIYEQYF. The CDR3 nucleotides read TGTGCCAGCAGCGGGACCCCAATCTACGAGCAGTACTTC.

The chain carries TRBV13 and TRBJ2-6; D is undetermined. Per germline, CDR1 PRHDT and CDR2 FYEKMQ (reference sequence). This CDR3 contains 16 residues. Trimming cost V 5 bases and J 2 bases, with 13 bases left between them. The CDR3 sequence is CASSPRLNAGANVLTF. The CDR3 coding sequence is TGTGCCAGCAGCCCACGACTCAACGCTGGGGCCAACGTCCTGACTTTC.